The table lists the clone carrying this TCR beta chain with a few counts. Its antigen is currently unknown. This sample is drawn from a study of OX40 agonist ivuxolimab in advanced cancers. As for the study in general: The mean age was approximately 56 years, ranging from 23 to 79, with 80% to 85% of participants male. Study-wide results and limits: Some nonresponders also had low normalized T-cell clonal expansion. Expanded peripheral T cell antigen specificity was not determined.

Clones were read by immunoSEQ multiplex PCR, and TCRdb kept only the in-frame ones, dropping some. This sample carries 60,000 or so clones, nearly 90% of them seen once, and the ten largest clones take 9.5% to 15%. After removal of 2 bases from V and 8 bases from J, the junction contained 5 bases not matched to a gene. This CDR3 comprises 15 residues. Germline V CDR1 and CDR2: SGHAT, FQNNGV. The starting material was CD4+ or CD8+ T cells sorted from blood, obtained in a trial of the OX40 agonist ivuxolimab. The V and J genes are TRBV11-2 and TRBJ1-6, with TRBD1 matching 8 bases. The receptor comes from an adult with an advanced solid tumor such as melanoma, head and neck, liver or kidney cancer. The CDR3 DNA is TGTGCCAGCAGCTTAAGAACACAGGGGGATTCACCCCTCCACTTT. Residues: CASSLRTQGDSPLHF.